A selection of T cell receptor beta chains follows, all from one sample in a study of control samples from healthy donors and cancer patients. Profiled with immunoSEQ multiplex PCR; TCRdb holds only in-frame clones, not every one. This table has tens of thousands of clones, approximately 94% appearing once. Sequences were obtained from PBMCs. The receptors here all came from a woman in her forties with lung cancer. Both conserved end residues are part of each CDR3. The D gene is left open where the match is weak. Rows may omit the clone size; those that give it use once, few, many or a size class.

>TRBV3-1/TRBV3-2|-|TRBD1|TRBJ1-1
CASSARDRGTNTEAFF
TGTGCCAGCAGCGCCCGGGACAGGGGGACGAACACTGAAGCTTTCTTT
>TRBV24-1|-|-|TRBJ2-6
CATSASGVSGANVLTF
TGTGCCACCAGTGCATCCGGTGTCTCTGGGGCCAACGTCCTGACTTTC
>TRBV27|-|-|TRBJ2-7
CASGGPSYEQYF
TGTGCCAGCGGAGGACCCTCCTACGAGCAGTACTTC
>TRBV2|-|-|TRBJ1-1
CASSAMWGNTEAFF
TGTGCCAGCAGTGCGATGTGGGGGAACACTGAAGCTTTCTTT
>TRBV10-1|-|-|TRBJ2-4
CASGVLLCLAKNIQYF
TGCGCCAGCGGGGTGCTACTGTGTCTAGCCAAAAACATTCAGTACTTC
>TRBV2|-|-|TRBJ1-6
CASRLDNPNSPLHF
TGTGCCAGCAGACTGGACAACCCAAATTCACCCCTCCACTTT
>TRBV28|-|-|TRBJ1-2
CASSLAEAYYGYTF
TGTGCCAGCAGTTTAGCGGAAGCCTACTATGGCTACACCTTC
>TRBV7-9|-|-|TRBJ1-1
CASSLEFRINTEAFF
TGTGCCAGCAGCTTAGAGTTTAGGATAAACACTGAAGCTTTCTTT
>TRBV3-1/TRBV3-2|-|-|TRBJ1-1
CASSSLRQVGTEAFF
TGTGCCAGCAGCTCCCTCAGACAGGTTGGGACTGAAGCTTTCTTT
>TRBV11-2|-|-|TRBJ2-1
CASSSAIDEQFF
TGTGCCAGCAGCTCCGCCATCGATGAGCAGTTCTTC
>TRBV6-5|once|-|TRBJ1-1
CASSYGRARTEAFF
TGTGCCAGCAGTTACGGCAGGGCACGGACTGAAGCTTTCTTT
>TRBV30|-|-|TRBJ2-1
CACNEQFF
TGTGCCTGCAATGAGCAGTTCTTC
>TRBV7-2|-|-|TRBJ2-7
CASSFQGTYEQYF
TGTGCCAGCAGCTTCCAGGGAACCTACGAGCAGTACTTC
>TRBV27|-|-|TRBJ2-1
CASSFPKQFF
TGTGCCAGCAGTTTTCCAAAGCAGTTCTTC
>TRBV30|-|-|TRBJ1-3
CAWSPGTPFGNTIYF
TGTGCCTGGAGTCCAGGGACACCCTTCGGAAACACCATATATTTT